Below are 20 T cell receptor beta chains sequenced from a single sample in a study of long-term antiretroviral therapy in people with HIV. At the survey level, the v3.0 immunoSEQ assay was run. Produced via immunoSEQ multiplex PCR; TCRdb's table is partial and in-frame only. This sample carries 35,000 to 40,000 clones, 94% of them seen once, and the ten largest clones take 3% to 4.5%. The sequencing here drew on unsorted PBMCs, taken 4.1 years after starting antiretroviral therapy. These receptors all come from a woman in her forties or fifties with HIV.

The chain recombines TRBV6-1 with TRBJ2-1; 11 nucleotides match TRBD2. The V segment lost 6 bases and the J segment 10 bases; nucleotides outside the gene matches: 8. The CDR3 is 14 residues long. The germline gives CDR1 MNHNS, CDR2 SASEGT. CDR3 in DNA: TGTGCCAGCAGAAATAGCGGGGGGGCATGGGAGCAGTTCTTC. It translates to CASRNSGGAWEQFF.

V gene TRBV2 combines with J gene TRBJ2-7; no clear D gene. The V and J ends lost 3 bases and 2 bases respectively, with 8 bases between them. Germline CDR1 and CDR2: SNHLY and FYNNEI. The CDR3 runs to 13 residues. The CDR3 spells CASSDLTPYEQYF. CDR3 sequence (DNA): TGTGCCAGCAGTGATTTGACACCCTACGAGCAGTACTTC.

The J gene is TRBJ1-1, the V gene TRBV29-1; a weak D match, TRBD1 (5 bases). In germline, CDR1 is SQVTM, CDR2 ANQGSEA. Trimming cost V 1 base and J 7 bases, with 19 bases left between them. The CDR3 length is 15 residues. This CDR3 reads CSVEGWGGRVSEAFF. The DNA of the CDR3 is TGCAGCGTTGAAGGGTGGGGTGGCAGGGTGAGTGAAGCTTTCTTT.

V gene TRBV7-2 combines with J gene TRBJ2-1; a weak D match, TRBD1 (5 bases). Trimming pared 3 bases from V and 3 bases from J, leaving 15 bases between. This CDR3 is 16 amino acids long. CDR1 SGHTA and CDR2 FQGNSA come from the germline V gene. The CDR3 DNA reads TGTGCCAGCAGCTTTAGCTACTCAGGGATCTACAATGAGCAGTTCTTC. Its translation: CASSFSYSGIYNEQFF.

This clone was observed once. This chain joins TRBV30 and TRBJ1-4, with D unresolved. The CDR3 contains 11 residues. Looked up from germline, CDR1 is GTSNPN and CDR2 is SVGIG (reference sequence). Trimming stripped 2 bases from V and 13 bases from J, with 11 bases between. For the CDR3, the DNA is TGTGCCTGGAGTCTGGTAGAAGGACTGTTTTTT. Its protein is CAWSLVEGLFF.

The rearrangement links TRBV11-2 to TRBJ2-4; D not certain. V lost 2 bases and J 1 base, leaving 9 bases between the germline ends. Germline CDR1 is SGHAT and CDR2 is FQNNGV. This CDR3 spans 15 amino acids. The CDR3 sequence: CASSLRVMAKNIQYF. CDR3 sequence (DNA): TGTGCCAGCAGCTTACGGGTGATGGCCAAAAACATTCAGTACTTC.

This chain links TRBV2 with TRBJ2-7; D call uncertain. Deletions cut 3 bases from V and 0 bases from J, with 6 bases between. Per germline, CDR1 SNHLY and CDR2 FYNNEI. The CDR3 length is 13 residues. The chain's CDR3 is CASSDLSSYEQYF. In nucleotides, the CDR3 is TGTGCCAGCAGTGACTTGAGCTCCTACGAGCAGTACTTC.

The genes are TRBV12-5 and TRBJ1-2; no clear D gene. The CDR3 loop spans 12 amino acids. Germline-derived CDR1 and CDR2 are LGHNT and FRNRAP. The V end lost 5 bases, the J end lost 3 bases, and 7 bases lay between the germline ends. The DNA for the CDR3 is TGTGCTAGTGGTATCGGCTACTATGGCTACACCTTC. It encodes CASGIGYYGYTF.

This CDR3 reads CASSVGVQGAEAFF. The CDR3 DNA reads TGTGCCAGCAGCGTTGGCGTACAGGGGGCTGAAGCTTTCTTT. The chain combines TRBV9 with TRBJ1-1; 8 bases are a match to TRBD1. V trimming: 2 bases; J trimming: 6 bases; junction bases outside the gene matches: 6. The V gene's germline CDR1 is SGDLS and CDR2 YYNGEE. The CDR3 spans 14 residues. Drawing the rest from reference TRBV9 and TRBJ1-1, the complete variable domain is DSGVTQTPKHLITATGQRVTLRCSPRSGDLSVYWYQQSLDQGLQFLIQYYNGEERAKGNILERFSAQQFPDLHSELNLSSLELGDSALYFCASSVGVQGAEAFFGQGTRLTVV.

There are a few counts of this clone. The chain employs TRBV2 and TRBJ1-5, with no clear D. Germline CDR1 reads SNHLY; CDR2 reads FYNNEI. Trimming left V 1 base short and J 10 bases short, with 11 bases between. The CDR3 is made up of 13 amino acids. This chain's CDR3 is CASSEVALDPQHF. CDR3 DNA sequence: TGTGCCAGCAGTGAAGTTGCGTTGGACCCCCAGCATTTT.

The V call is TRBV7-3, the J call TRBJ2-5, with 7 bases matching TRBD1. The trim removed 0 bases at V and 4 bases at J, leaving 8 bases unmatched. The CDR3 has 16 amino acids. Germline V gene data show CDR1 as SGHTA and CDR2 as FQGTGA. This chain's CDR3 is CASSLTGGNYGETQYF. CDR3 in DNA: TGTGCCAGCAGCTTAACAGGGGGCAATTATGGAGAGACCCAGTACTTC.

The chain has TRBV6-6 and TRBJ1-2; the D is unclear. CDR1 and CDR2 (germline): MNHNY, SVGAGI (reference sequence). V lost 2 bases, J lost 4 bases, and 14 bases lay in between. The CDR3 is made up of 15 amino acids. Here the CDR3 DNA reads TGTGCCAGCAGTTACGAGGCCTTGGCGTTCTATGGCTACACCTTC. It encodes CASSYEALAFYGYTF.

The CDR3 loop reads CASSMNDPAEGYTF. The CDR3 coding sequence is TGTGCCAGTAGTATGAACGACCCGGCTGAAGGCTACACCTTC. This rearrangement joins TRBV19 to TRBJ1-2, with no clear D. CDR1 and CDR2 (germline): LNHDA, SQIVND (reference sequence). Trimming cost V 3 bases and J 8 bases, with 16 bases left between them. This CDR3 is built from 14 residues. Filled out from reference TRBV19 and TRBJ1-2, the complete variable domain reads DGGITQSPKYLFRKEGQNVTLSCEQNLNHDAMYWYRQDPGQGLRLIYYSQIVNDFQKGDIAEGYSVSREKKESFPLTVTSAQKNPTAFYLCASSMNDPAEGYTFGSGTRLTVV.

CDR3 residues: CASSLEQAIAYEQYF. The CDR3 nucleotides are TGTGCCAGCAGCTTGGAACAGGCGATAGCCTACGAGCAGTACTTC. The chain uses TRBV7-6 and TRBJ2-7; possible D gene TRBD1, 5 bases. The CDR3 is 15 amino acids. Trimming cost V 3 bases and J 2 bases, with 14 bases left between them. CDR1 SGHVS and CDR2 FNYEAQ come from the germline V gene.

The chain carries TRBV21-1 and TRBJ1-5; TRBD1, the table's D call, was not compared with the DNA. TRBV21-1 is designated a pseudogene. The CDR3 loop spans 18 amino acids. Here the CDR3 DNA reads TGTGCCAGCAGCAAAGTATCGTCAGGGGGCTTTAGCAATCAGCCCCAGCATTTT. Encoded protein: CASSKVSSGGFSNQPQHF.

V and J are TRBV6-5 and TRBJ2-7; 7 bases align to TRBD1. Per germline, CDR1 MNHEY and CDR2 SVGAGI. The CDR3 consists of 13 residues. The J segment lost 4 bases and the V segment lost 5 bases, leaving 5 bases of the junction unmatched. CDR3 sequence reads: CASSRGQSYEQYF. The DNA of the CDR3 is TGTGCCAGCAGTAGGGGACAGAGTTACGAGCAGTACTTC.

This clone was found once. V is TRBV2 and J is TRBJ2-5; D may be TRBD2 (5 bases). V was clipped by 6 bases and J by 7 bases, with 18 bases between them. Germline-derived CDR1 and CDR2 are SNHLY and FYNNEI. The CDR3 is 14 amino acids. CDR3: CASRSSPDLGTQYF. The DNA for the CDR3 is TGTGCCAGCAGGTCTAGCCCAGATCTGGGGACCCAGTACTTC.

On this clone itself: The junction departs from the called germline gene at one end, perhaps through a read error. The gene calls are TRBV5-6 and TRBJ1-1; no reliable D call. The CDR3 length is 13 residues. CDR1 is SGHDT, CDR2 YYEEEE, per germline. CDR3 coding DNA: TGTGCCAGCAGCTTGGTACAGTCCACGGGAGTTCTCTTT. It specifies CASSLVQSTGVLF.

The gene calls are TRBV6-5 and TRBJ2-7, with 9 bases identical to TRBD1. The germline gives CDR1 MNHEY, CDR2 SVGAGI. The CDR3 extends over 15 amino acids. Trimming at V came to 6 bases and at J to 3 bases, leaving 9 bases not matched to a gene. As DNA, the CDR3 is TGTGCCAGCAGATCCGCCGGGACAGGGCACTACGAGCAGTACTTC. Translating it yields CASRSAGTGHYEQYF.

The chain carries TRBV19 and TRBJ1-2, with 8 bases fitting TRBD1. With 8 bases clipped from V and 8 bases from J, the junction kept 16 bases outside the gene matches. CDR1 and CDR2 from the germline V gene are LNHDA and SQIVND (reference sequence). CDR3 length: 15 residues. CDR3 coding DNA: TGTGCCAGTTTATCCAGGGGGCAGGCCCGGAGAGGCTACACCTTC. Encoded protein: CASLSRGQARRGYTF.